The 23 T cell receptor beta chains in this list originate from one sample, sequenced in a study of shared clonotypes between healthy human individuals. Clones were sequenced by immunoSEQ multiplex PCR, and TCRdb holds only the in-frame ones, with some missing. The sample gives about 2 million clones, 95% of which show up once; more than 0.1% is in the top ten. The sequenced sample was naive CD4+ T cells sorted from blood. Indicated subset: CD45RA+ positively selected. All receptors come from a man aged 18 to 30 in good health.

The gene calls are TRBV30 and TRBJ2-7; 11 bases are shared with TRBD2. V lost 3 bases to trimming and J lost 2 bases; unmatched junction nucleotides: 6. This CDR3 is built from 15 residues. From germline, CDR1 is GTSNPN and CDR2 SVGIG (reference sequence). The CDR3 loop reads CAWRGTSGAPYEQYF. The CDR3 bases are TGTGCCTGGAGGGGGACTAGCGGCGCTCCCTACGAGCAGTACTTC.

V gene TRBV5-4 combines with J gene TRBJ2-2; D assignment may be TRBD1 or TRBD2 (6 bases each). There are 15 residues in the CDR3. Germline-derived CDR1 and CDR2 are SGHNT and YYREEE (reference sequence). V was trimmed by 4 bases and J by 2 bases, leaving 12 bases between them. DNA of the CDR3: TGTGCCAGCAGCCCTCAGGGGACTAACACCGGGGAGCTGTTTTTT. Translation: CASSPQGTNTGELFF.

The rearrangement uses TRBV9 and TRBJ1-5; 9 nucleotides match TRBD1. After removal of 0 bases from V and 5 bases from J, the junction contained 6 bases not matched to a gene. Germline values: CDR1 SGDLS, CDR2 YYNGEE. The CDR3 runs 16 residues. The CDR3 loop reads CASSVGDGTGYQPQHF. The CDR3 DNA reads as TGTGCCAGCAGCGTAGGAGACGGGACAGGGTATCAGCCCCAGCATTTT. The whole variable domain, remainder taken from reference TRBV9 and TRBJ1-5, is DSGVTQTPKHLITATGQRVTLRCSPRSGDLSVYWYQQSLDQGLQFLIQYYNGEERAKGNILERFSAQQFPDLHSELNLSSLELGDSALYFCASSVGDGTGYQPQHFGDGTRLSIL.

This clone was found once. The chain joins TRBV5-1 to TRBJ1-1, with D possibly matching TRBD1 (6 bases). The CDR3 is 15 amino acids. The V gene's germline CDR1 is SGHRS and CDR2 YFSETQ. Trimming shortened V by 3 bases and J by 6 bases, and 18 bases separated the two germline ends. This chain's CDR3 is CASSSGGVVEAEAFF. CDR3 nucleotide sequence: TGCGCCAGCAGCTCTGGGGGCGTGGTAGAGGCTGAAGCTTTCTTT.

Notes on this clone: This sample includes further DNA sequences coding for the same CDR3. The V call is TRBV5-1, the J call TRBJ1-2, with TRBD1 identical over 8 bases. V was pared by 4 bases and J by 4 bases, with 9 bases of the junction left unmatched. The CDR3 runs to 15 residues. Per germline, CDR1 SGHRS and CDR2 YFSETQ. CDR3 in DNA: TGCGCCAGCAGCCCGTCCGGACAGGGTAGCTATGGCTACACCTTC. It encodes CASSPSGQGSYGYTF.

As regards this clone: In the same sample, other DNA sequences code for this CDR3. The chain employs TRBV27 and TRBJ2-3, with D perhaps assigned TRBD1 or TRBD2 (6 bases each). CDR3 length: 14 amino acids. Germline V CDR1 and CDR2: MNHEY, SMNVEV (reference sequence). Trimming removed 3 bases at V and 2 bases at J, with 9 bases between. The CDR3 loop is CASSLGGFTDTQYF. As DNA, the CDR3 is TGTGCCAGCAGTTTGGGGGGCTTCACAGATACGCAGTATTTT.

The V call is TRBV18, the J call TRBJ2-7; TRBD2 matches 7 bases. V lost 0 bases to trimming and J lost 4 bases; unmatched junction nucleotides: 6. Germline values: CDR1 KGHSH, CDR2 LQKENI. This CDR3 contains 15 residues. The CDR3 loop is CASSPPASGGYEQYF. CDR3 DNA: TGTGCCAGCTCACCACCGGCTAGCGGAGGATACGAGCAGTACTTC.

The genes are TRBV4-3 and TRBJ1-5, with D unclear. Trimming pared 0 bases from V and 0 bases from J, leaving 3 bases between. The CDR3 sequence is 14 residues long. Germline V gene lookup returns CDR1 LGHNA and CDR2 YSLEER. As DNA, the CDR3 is TGCGCCAGCAGCCAAGAGATTAGCAATCAGCCCCAGCATTTT. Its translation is CASSQEISNQPQHF.

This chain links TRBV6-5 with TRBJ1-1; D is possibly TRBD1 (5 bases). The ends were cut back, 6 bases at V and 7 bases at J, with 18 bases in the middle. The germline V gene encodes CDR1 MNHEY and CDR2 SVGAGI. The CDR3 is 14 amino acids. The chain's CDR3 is CASSNRAGANEAFF. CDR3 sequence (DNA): TGTGCCAGCAGCAACCGAGCTGGGGCGAATGAAGCTTTCTTT.

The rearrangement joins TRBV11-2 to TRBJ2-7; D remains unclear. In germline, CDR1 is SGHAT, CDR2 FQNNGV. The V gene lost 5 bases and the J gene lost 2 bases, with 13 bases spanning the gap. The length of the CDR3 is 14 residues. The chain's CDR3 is CASSPPGPPYEQYF. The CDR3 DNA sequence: TGTGCCAGCAGCCCCCCGGGCCCTCCCTACGAGCAGTACTTC.

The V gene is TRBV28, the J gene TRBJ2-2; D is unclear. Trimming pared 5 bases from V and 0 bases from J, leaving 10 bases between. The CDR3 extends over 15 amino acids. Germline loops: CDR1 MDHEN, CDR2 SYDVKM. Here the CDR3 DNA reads TGTGCCAGCAGTCCTCCGGGTACGAACACCGGGGAGCTGTTTTTT. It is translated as CASSPPGTNTGELFF.

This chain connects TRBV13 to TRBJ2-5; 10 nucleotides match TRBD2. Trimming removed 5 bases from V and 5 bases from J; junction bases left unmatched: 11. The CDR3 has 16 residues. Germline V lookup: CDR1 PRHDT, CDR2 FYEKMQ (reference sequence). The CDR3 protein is CASSQSKRGGRETQYF. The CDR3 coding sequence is TGTGCCAGCAGCCAGTCAAAGCGGGGGGGCCGCGAGACCCAGTACTTC.

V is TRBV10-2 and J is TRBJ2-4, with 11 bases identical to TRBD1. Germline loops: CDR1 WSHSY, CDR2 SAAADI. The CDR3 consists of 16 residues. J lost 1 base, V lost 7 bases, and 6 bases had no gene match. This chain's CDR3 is CASIGRDRGAKNIQYF. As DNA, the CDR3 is TGCGCCAGCATTGGCCGGGACAGGGGGGCCAAAAACATTCAGTACTTC.

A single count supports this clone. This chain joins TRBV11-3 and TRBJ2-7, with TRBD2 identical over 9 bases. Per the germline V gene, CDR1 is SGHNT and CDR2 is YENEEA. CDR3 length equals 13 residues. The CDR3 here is CSTAGGRPYEQYF. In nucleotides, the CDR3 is TGTAGCACAGCGGGGGGCCGTCCCTACGAGCAGTACTTC. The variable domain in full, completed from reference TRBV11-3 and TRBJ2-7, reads EAGVVQSPRYKIIEKKQPVAFWCNPISGHNTLYWYLQNLGQGPELLIRYENEEAVDDSQLPKDRFSAERLKGVDSTLKIQPAELGDSAVYLCSTAGGRPYEQYFGPGTRLTVT.

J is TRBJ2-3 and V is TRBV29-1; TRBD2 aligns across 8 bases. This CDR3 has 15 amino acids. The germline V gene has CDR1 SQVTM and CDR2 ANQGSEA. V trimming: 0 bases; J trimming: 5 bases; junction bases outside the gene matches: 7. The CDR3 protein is CSVEDWAGGQDTQYF. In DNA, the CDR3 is TGCAGCGTTGAAGATTGGGCGGGGGGTCAAGATACGCAGTATTTT.

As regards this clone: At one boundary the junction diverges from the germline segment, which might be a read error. CDR3 nucleotide sequence: TGTGCTAGCAGCTTGGGGGCGCCGAACACCGGGGAGCTGTTTTTT. Encoded protein: CASSLGAPNTGELFF. V is TRBV7-7 and J is TRBJ2-2, with a possible D match to TRBD1 (6 bases). The CDR3 is made up of 15 amino acids. Germline CDR1 is SSHAT and CDR2 is FNYEAQ (reference sequence).

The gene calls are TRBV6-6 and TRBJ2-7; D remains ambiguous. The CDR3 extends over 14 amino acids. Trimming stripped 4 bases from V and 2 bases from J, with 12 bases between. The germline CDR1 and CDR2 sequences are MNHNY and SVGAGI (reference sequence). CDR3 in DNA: TGTGCCAGCAGTTTTAACCCGGGCCCCTACGAGCAGTACTTC. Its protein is CASSFNPGPYEQYF.

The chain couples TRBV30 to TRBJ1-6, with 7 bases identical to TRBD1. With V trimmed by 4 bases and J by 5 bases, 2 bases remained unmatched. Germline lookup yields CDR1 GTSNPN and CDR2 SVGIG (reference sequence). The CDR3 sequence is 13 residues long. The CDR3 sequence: CAWTGQHNSPLHF. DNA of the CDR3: TGTGCCTGGACGGGACAGCATAATTCACCCCTCCACTTT.

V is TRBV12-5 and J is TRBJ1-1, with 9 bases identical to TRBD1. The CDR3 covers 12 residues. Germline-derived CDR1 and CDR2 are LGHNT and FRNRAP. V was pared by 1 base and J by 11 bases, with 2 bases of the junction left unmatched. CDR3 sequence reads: CASGLGQGGAFF. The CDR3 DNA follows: TGTGCTAGTGGTTTGGGACAGGGGGGGGCTTTCTTT. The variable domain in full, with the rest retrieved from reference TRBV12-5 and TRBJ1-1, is DARVTQTPRHKVTEMGQEVTMRCQPILGHNTVFWYRQTMMQGLELLAYFRNRAPLDDSGMPKDRFSAEMPDATLATLKIQPSEPRDSAVYFCASGLGQGGAFFGQGTRLTVV.

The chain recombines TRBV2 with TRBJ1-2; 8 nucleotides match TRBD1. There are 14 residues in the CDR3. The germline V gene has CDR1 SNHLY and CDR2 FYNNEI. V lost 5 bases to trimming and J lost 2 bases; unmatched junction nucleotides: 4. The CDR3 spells CASSRGQANYGYTF. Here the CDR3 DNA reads TGTGCCAGCAGTCGGGGACAGGCAAACTATGGCTACACCTTC.

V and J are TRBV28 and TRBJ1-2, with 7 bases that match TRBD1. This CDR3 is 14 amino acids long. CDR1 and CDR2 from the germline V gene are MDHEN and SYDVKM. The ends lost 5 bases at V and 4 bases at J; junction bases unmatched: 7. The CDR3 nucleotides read TGTGCCAGCAGTCCCTCGGACAGGCTCTATGGCTACACCTTC. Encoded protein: CASSPSDRLYGYTF.

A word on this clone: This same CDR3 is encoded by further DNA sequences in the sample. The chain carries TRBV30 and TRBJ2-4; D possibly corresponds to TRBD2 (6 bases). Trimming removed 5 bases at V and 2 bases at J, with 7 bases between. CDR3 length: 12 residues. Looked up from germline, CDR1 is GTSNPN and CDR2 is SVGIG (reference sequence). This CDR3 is CAWGGTKNIQYF. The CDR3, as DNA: TGTGCCTGGGGAGGGACCAAAAACATTCAGTACTTC. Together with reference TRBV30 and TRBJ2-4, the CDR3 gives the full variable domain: SQTIHQWPATLVQPVGSPLSLECTVEGTSNPNLYWYRQAAGRGLQLLFYSVGIGQISSEVPQNLSASRPQDRQFILSSKKLLLSDSGFYLCAWGGTKNIQYFGAGTRLSVL.

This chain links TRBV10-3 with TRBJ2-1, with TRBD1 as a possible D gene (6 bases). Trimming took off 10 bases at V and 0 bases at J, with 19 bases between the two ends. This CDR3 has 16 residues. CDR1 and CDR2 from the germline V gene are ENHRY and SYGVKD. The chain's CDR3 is CATQTTGLSSYNEQFF. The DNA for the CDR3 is TGTGCCACCCAGACTACAGGGTTAAGCTCCTACAATGAGCAGTTCTTC.